This TCR beta chain originates from a study of T-cell memory formation after mild COVID-19. Note on this clonotype: Antigen specificity is unknown.

The CDR3 runs 17 residues. CDR1 and CDR2 (germline): MNHEY, SMNVEV (reference sequence). Trimming took off 5 bases at V and 1 base at J, with 18 bases between the two ends. Study results and limitations: Prior to infection, memory already included some responding clones, suggesting cross-reactive memory joined. A balance of CD4 and CD8 characterized clones contracting day 15 to 85, whereas later expanders leaned CD4+.

TCRdb itself ran the 5' RACE reads through MiXCR, one entry per CDR3 protein. Of 270,000 or so distinct CDR3 sequences listed, approximately 19% are singletons. This TCR derives from a man younger than 30 who had mild COVID-19 (a few samples of this study predate the infection). Cell type and time point are not known. Material for sequencing was PBMCs or a T cell subset sorted from them (not recorded which). The J gene is TRBJ2-4, the V gene TRBV27; a weak D match, TRBD1 (5 bases). CDR3 nucleotides: TGTGCCAGCAGTCCTACAGCTCCAGGGTTCGCCAAAAACATTCAGTACTTC. This codes for CASSPTAPGFAKNIQYF.